This T cell receptor (beta chain) was captured by sequencing in a study of STAT5B mutations in CD4+ large granular lymphocyte leukemia. The CDR3 contains 17 residues. The germline V gene has CDR1 SGHDT and CDR2 YYEEEE. The ends were cut back, 0 bases at V and 6 bases at J, with 21 bases in the middle. Study-level findings and limits: Data were not HLA-matched across samples.

Assay: immunoSEQ multiplex PCR; the TCRdb copy retains only in-frame clones and omits some. This sample has about 20,000 clones; more than 75% occur once, and the top ten carry 8.6%. As to this clone: Antigen specificity is unknown.

The sample taken for sequencing was CD4+ T cells from blood buffy coats. This receptor was taken from a human donor in good health. The chain couples TRBV5-6 to TRBJ1-2; D ambiguous. The DNA of the CDR3 is TGTGCCAGCAGCTTGGACTTCTCCCCCTTCGGAGGAGATGGCTACACCTTC. This sequence encodes CASSLDFSPFGGDGYTF.